This T cell receptor (beta chain) was found in a study of cytomegalovirus exposure and HLA in healthy donors. The length of the CDR3 is 16 residues. Germline values: CDR1 SGHTS, CDR2 YDEGEE. Trimming cost V 4 bases and J 3 bases; bases outside gene matches: 10. The primer mix had 60 Vbeta and 13 Jbeta primers. Generated by immunoSEQ multiplex PCR, the TCRdb table keeps only in-frame clones and is missing some. This table has 75,000 to 100,000 clones, approximately 79% appearing once. This rearrangement joins TRBV5-8 to TRBJ2-7; 10 bases are a match to TRBD2. This clonotype was obtained from a male donor in good health and CMV-seronegative. The sequencing sample was made of PBMCs. CDR3 sequence (DNA): TGTGCCAGCAGCCGACACGGGACTAGCGCCGGCTACGAGCAGTACTTC. As protein: CASSRHGTSAGYEQYF.